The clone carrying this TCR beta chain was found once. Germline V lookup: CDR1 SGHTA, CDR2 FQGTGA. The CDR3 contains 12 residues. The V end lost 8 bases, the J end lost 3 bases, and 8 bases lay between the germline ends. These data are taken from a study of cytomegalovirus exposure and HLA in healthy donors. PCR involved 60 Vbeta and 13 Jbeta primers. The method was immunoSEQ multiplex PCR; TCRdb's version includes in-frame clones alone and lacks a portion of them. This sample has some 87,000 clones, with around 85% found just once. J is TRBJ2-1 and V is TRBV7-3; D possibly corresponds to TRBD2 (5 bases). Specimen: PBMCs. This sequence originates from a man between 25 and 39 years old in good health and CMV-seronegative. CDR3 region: CASAGGYNEQFF. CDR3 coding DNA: TGTGCCAGCGCGGGCGGCTACAATGAGCAGTTCTTC.